This passage covers 29 T cell receptor beta chains from one sample sequenced in a study of T-cell reconstitution after alpha-beta-depleted transplantation in children. Preparing the TCRbeta library involved the use of unique molecular identifiers. TCRdb fed the PCR reads into MiXCR, producing one record per CDR3 protein. The table includes about 110,000 distinct CDR3 sequences, 6.4% detected once. The sample consisted of PBMCs, mostly from graft donor cells, taken 360 days after TCRalphabeta/CD19-depleted stem cell transplant. The receptors stem from a male patient between 2 and 15 years old who had a stem cell transplant for acute lymphoblastic leukemia, so the T cells may come from the graft donor.

This sequence joins TRBV20-1 and TRBJ1-5; tentatively, D is TRBD1 (5 bases). This CDR3 has 15 amino acids. The germline V and J ends were trimmed by 1 base and 7 bases, with 17 bases remaining between them. The germline CDR1 and CDR2 sequences are DFQATT and SNEGSKA (reference sequence). CDR3 in amino acids: CSARGGLRDQQPQHF. The DNA of the CDR3 is TGCAGTGCTAGAGGGGGATTGCGGGACCAACAGCCCCAGCATTTT.

V and J are TRBV7-8 and TRBJ1-6; 7 nucleotides align to TRBD1. This CDR3 has 16 residues. Per the germline V gene, CDR1 is SGHVS and CDR2 is FQNEAQ. Trimming removed 5 bases from V and 3 bases from J; junction bases left unmatched: 7. The CDR3 DNA is TGTGCCAGCAGCCTACAGGGGACCATCTATAATTCACCCCTCCACTTT. Its protein product is CASSLQGTIYNSPLHF.

Ten or more counts support this clonotype. The chain recombines TRBV10-3 with TRBJ1-1; no clear D. CDR3 length: 13 amino acids. The germline V gene has CDR1 ENHRY and CDR2 SYGVKD. Trimming cost V 3 bases and J 0 bases, with 5 bases left between them. The CDR3 is CAISESLNTEAFF. The CDR3 DNA reads as TGTGCCATCAGTGAATCCCTGAACACTGAAGCTTTCTTT.

This clonotype came up a few times. The chain has TRBV4-3 and TRBJ2-2; D is ambiguous. From germline, CDR1 is LGHNA and CDR2 YSLEER. V was cut by 0 bases and J by 5 bases, with 16 bases left in between. The CDR3 length is 17 residues. The CDR3 loop is CASSQEVVGKETGELFF. CDR3 coding DNA: TGCGCCAGCAGCCAAGAGGTGGTGGGAAAGGAAACCGGGGAGCTGTTTTTT.

This clonotype was detected only a few times. The rearrangement joins TRBV19 to TRBJ1-2; the D is unclear. CDR3 length: 17 amino acids. Trimming removed 1 base at V and 2 bases at J, with 17 bases between. Looked up from germline, CDR1 is LNHDA and CDR2 is SQIVND (reference sequence). The CDR3: CASSIAREGRRNYGYTF. CDR3 in DNA: TGTGCCAGTAGTATAGCCCGGGAGGGCCGCAGGAACTATGGCTACACCTTC. Together with reference TRBV19 and TRBJ1-2, the CDR3 gives the full variable domain: DGGITQSPKYLFRKEGQNVTLSCEQNLNHDAMYWYRQDPGQGLRLIYYSQIVNDFQKGDIAEGYSVSREKKESFPLTVTSAQKNPTAFYLCASSIAREGRRNYGYTFGSGTRLTVV.

Details on this clonotype: One base away lies a much larger clone, so this may be a sequencing read error. The chain couples TRBV12-3 or TRBV12-4 to TRBJ2-3; D not resolved. The CDR3 consists of 18 residues. CDR3 in DNA: TGTGCCATCAGTCCCTTTCCCCCGGTGGGCCTACGCACAGATACGCAGTATTTT. It specifies CAISPFPPVGLRTDTQYF.

This clonotype was seen more than once but under ten times. V usage is TRBV18 and J usage is TRBJ2-1; TRBD2 might be the D (6 bases). The CDR3 runs 12 residues. The germline V gene encodes CDR1 KGHSH and CDR2 LQKENI. Trimming pared 6 bases from V and 15 bases from J, leaving 18 bases between. CDR3 residues: CASSRGTPTTFF. CDR3 nucleotides: TGTGCCAGCTCGCGCGGGACCCCGACCACGTTCTTC. The full variable domain, completed using reference TRBV18 and TRBJ2-1, is NAGVMQNPRHLVRRRGQEARLRCSPMKGHSHVYWYRQLPEEGLKFMVYLQKENIIDESGMPKERFSAEFPKEGPSILRIQQVVRGDSAAYFCASSRGTPTTFFGPGTRLTVL.

This clonotype was picked up a small number of times. The genes are TRBV6-1 and TRBJ1-2; 8 bases match TRBD1. Germline lookup yields CDR1 MNHNS and CDR2 SASEGT. There are 17 residues in the CDR3. The trim removed 3 bases at V and 5 bases at J, leaving 14 bases unmatched. CDR3 region: CASSERGNRGFVYGYTF. The DNA of the CDR3 is TGTGCCAGCAGTGAGAGGGGGAACAGGGGGTTTGTTTATGGCTACACCTTC.

This clonotype was recorded many times. J is TRBJ1-1 and V is TRBV4-3; D is ambiguous. V lost 0 bases, J lost 5 bases, and 7 bases lay in between. The CDR3 runs to 13 residues. The germline gives CDR1 LGHNA, CDR2 YSLEER. CDR3 bases: TGCGCCAGCAGCCAAGATCCCGGGACTGAAGCTTTCTTT. Its protein is CASSQDPGTEAFF.

This clonotype appeared many times. The chain carries TRBV27 and TRBJ2-3, with 10 bases matching TRBD1. The trim removed 3 bases at V and 2 bases at J, leaving 8 bases unmatched. Germline values: CDR1 MNHEY, CDR2 SMNVEV (reference sequence). The CDR3 has 17 amino acids. The CDR3: CASSFRGTGASTDTQYF. In nucleotides, the CDR3 is TGTGCCAGCAGTTTCCGCGGGACAGGGGCCTCCACAGATACGCAGTATTTT.

This clonotype was counted between two and nine times. This rearrangement joins TRBV7-6 to TRBJ1-4; TRBD1 matches at 7 bases. This CDR3 spans 15 amino acids. With 1 base clipped from V and 5 bases from J, the junction kept 4 bases outside the gene matches. Germline CDR1 reads SGHVS; CDR2 reads FNYEAQ. The CDR3 region has the DNA TGTGCCAGCAGCTTAGAGGCGACAGGGAATGAAAAACTGTTTTTT. Encoded protein: CASSLEATGNEKLFF.

Ten or more counts support this clonotype. The J gene is TRBJ2-1, the V gene TRBV6-2 or TRBV6-3; 8 nucleotides agree with TRBD2. Germline V gene data show CDR1 as MNHEY and CDR2 as SVGEGT. The CDR3 sequence is 16 residues long. Germline trimming cut 2 bases from V and 4 bases from J; bases unmatched to any gene: 7. DNA of the CDR3: TGTGCCAGCAGTTACGGTTGGGTAGCGGGGTACAATGAGCAGTTCTTC. Protein product: CASSYGWVAGYNEQFF.

This clonotype came up many times. The V and J genes are TRBV28 and TRBJ2-7, with a possible D match to TRBD2 (6 bases). There are 15 residues in the CDR3. Per germline, CDR1 MDHEN and CDR2 SYDVKM. V lost 11 bases and J lost 4, with 24 bases in between. CDR3 protein: CAGPRRARSDYEQYF. The CDR3 region has the DNA TGTGCCGGACCGAGGAGGGCGCGATCCGATTACGAGCAGTACTTC.

This chain links TRBV7-9 with TRBJ2-2; D unclear. V was shortened by 7 bases and J by 2 bases, with 11 bases between the two germline ends. The CDR3 totals 14 residues. Looked up from germline, CDR1 is SEHNR and CDR2 is FQNEAQ (reference sequence). Written as DNA, the CDR3 is TGTGCCAGCACAACTAATCCTAACACCGGGGAGCTGTTTTTT. This gives the protein CASTTNPNTGELFF.

This clonotype was counted between two and nine times. The rearrangement links TRBV7-9 to TRBJ2-7; 12 bases align to TRBD2. This CDR3 spans 14 amino acids. With 5 bases clipped from V and 6 bases from J, the junction kept 5 bases outside the gene matches. Germline V gene data show CDR1 as SEHNR and CDR2 as FQNEAQ (reference sequence). The CDR3 nucleotides read TGTGCCAGCAGCCCTAGCGGGAGGGCCGCCGAGCAGTACTTC. Translation gives CASSPSGRAAEQYF.

This clonotype was picked up many times. The rearrangement uses TRBV2 and TRBJ2-1; D possibly matches TRBD1 or TRBD2 (5 bases each). The CDR3 is 17 residues long. Deletions cut 3 bases from V and 0 bases from J, with 15 bases between. Germline V CDR1 and CDR2: SNHLY, FYNNEI. The DNA of the CDR3 is TGTGCCAGCAGTGAGGGGCGGAAGCGGAGCTCCTACAATGAGCAGTTCTTC. Its translation: CASSEGRKRSSYNEQFF.

This clonotype was recorded a few times. The J gene is TRBJ2-1, the V gene TRBV5-6; 12 nucleotides line up with TRBD2. Germline V gene lookup returns CDR1 SGHDT and CDR2 YYEEEE. V was clipped by 7 bases and J by 2 bases; unmatched bases: 4. This CDR3 spans 15 amino acids. CDR3 in DNA: TGTGCCAGCCTAGCGGGAGGGACCCCCTACAATGAGCAGTTCTTC. Translated: CASLAGGTPYNEQFF.

This clonotype appeared a few times. The gene calls are TRBV19 and TRBJ2-4, with TRBD2 identical over 9 bases. The germline V gene encodes CDR1 LNHDA and CDR2 SQIVND (reference sequence). Trimming took 5 bases from V and 5 from J; bases not matched to a gene: 4. The CDR3 extends over 14 amino acids. The CDR3 sequence is CASSEGLAQNIQYF. CDR3 bases: TGTGCCAGTAGTGAGGGACTAGCTCAAAACATTCAGTACTTC.

The chain couples TRBV14 to TRBJ2-4; maybe TRBD1 (6 bases). The germline V gene has CDR1 SGHDN and CDR2 FVKESK. Trimming shortened V by 0 bases and J by 2 bases, and 14 bases separated the two germline ends. The CDR3 runs 17 residues. CDR3: CASSQEKRQDTKNIQYF. CDR3 in DNA: TGTGCCAGCAGCCAAGAAAAGCGACAGGATACCAAAAACATTCAGTACTTC.

This clonotype was seen a few times. The V and J genes are TRBV3-1 and TRBJ1-5; possible D gene TRBD1, 6 bases. V lost 3 bases to trimming and J lost 0 bases, with 9 bases between them. CDR1 and CDR2 from the germline V gene are LGHDT and YNNKEL (reference sequence). The CDR3 contains 15 residues. The DNA of the CDR3 is TGTGCCAGCAGCCAGGGACACCATAGCAATCAGCCCCAGCATTTT. Translated: CASSQGHHSNQPQHF.

V gene TRBV7-2 combines with J gene TRBJ2-7; 12 bases fit TRBD1. V lost 4 bases to trimming and J lost 0 bases; unmatched junction nucleotides: 1. The CDR3 spans 15 residues. Germline loops: CDR1 SGHTA, CDR2 FQGNSA. The CDR3 nucleotides are TGTGCCAGCAGCTGGGACAGGGGGCTCTCCTACGAGCAGTACTTC. Its protein product is CASSWDRGLSYEQYF.

The sample holds many counts of this clonotype. The chain recombines TRBV7-9 with TRBJ2-1; D is perhaps TRBD2 (5 bases). Germline CDR1 is SEHNR and CDR2 is FQNEAQ (reference sequence). Between the trimmed V and J ends, which lost 5 bases and 9 bases, there was a span of 11 bases. The CDR3 consists of 12 residues. CDR3 amino acids: CASSLTRAEQFF. In DNA form, the CDR3 reads TGTGCCAGCAGCCTCACTAGGGCTGAGCAGTTCTTC.

This clonotype showed up just a few times. This chain uses TRBV7-7 with TRBJ2-2, with 13 bases identical to TRBD2. Trimming at V came to 5 bases and at J to 6 bases, leaving 12 bases not matched to a gene. This CDR3 contains 18 residues. Germline V gene sequence: CDR1 SSHAT, CDR2 FNYEAQ (reference sequence). CDR3 DNA sequence: TGTGCCAGCAGCCCCCATCGGACTAGCGGGGGATACGCCGGGGAGCTGTTTTTT. Its protein product is CASSPHRTSGGYAGELFF. Together with reference TRBV7-7 and TRBJ2-2, the CDR3 gives the full variable domain: GAGVSQSPRYKVTKRGQDVTLRCDPISSHATLYWYQQALGQGPEFLTYFNYEAQPDKSGLPSDRFSAERPEGSISTLTIQRTEQRDSAMYRCASSPHRTSGGYAGELFFGEGSRLTVL.

This clonotype was detected a few times. The rearrangement joins TRBV7-9 to TRBJ1-2, with D possibly TRBD1 on 5 matching bases. The V gene's germline CDR1 is SEHNR and CDR2 FQNEAQ (reference sequence). Trimming removed 4 bases from V and 6 bases from J, with 18 bases in between. The CDR3 is 15 residues long. The CDR3 sequence is CASSSYYGAENGYTF. The CDR3, as DNA: TGTGCCAGCAGCTCCTACTATGGGGCAGAAAATGGCTACACCTTC.

V usage is TRBV5-5 and J usage is TRBJ2-7; D gene ambiguous. In germline, CDR1 is SGHKS, CDR2 YYEKEE (reference sequence). V lost 0 bases and J lost 0, with 16 bases in between. The CDR3 contains 17 residues. The CDR3 reads CASSLVNGFRSSYEQYF. The CDR3 nucleotides read TGTGCCAGCAGCTTGGTAAATGGGTTTCGGAGCTCCTACGAGCAGTACTTC. The full variable domain, in which reference TRBV5-5 and TRBJ2-7 provide the parts outside the CDR3, is DAGVTQSPTHLIKTRGQQVTLRCSPISGHKSVSWYQQVLGQGPQFIFQYYEKEERGRGNFPDRFSARQFPNYSSELNVNALLLGDSALYLCASSLVNGFRSSYEQYFGPGTRLTVT.

V usage is TRBV7-8 and J usage is TRBJ2-5, with D perhaps assigned TRBD1 or TRBD2 (6 bases each). Germline CDR1 and CDR2: SGHVS and FQNEAQ. This CDR3 is 16 amino acids long. The germline V and J ends were trimmed by 5 bases and 2 bases, with 18 bases remaining between them. This CDR3 reads CASSNPPEGEQETQYF. The CDR3 bases are TGTGCCAGCAGCAACCCGCCGGAGGGGGAGCAAGAGACCCAGTACTTC.

This clonotype was found many times. The chain combines TRBV28 with TRBJ2-1, with D possibly matching TRBD2 (5 bases). With 7 bases removed from V and 8 bases from J, the gap between germline ends came to 15 bases. The CDR3 extends over 13 amino acids. Germline lookup yields CDR1 MDHEN and CDR2 SYDVKM. DNA of the CDR3: TGTGCCAGCATCAACGCGGGTGAGGATGAGCAGTTCTTC. It encodes CASINAGEDEQFF.

The sample holds many counts of this clonotype. V gene TRBV24-1 combines with J gene TRBJ1-1; 7 bases line up with TRBD1. Germline V gene sequence: CDR1 KGHDR, CDR2 SFDVKD. The V gene end was trimmed by 5 bases and the J gene end by 0 bases; junction bases not matched to a gene: 11. The CDR3 runs to 17 residues. The DNA for the CDR3 is TGTGCCACCAGTGCTAACGACAGGGCCGGGATGAACACTGAAGCTTTCTTT. Encoded protein: CATSANDRAGMNTEAFF.

This clonotype was seen a handful of times. This chain uses TRBV15 with TRBJ2-2; D is undetermined. Germline CDR1 is LNHNV and CDR2 is YYDKDF (reference sequence). Trimming took 6 bases from V and 0 from J, leaving 14 bases between them. The CDR3 totals 16 residues. As DNA, the CDR3 is TGTGCCACCAGGCCCTTGGAAGGATCGAACACCGGGGAGCTGTTTTTT. It is translated as CATRPLEGSNTGELFF.